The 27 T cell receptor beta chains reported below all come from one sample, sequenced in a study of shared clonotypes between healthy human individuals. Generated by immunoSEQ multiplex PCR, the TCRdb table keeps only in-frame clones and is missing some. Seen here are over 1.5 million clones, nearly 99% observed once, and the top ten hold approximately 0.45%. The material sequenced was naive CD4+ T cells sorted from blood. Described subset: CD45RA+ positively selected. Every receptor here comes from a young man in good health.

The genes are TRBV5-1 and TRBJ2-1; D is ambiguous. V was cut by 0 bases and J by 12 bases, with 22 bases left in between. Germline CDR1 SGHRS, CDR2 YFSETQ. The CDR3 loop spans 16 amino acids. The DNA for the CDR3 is TGCGCCAGCAGCTTGGTAGGGCTAGGCTTGGAGTTTGTGCAGTTCTTC. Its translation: CASSLVGLGLEFVQFF.

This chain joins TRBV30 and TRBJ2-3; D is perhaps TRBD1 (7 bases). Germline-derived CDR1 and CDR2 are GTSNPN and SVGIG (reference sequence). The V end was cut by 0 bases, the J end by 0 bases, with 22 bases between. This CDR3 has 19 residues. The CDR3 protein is CAWSVRELPTGLSTDTQYF. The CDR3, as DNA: TGTGCCTGGAGTGTACGGGAGCTACCGACAGGGTTGAGCACAGATACGCAGTATTTT. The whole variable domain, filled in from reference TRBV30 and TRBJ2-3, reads SQTIHQWPATLVQPVGSPLSLECTVEGTSNPNLYWYRQAAGRGLQLLFYSVGIGQISSEVPQNLSASRPQDRQFILSSKKLLLSDSGFYLCAWSVRELPTGLSTDTQYFGPGTRLTVL.

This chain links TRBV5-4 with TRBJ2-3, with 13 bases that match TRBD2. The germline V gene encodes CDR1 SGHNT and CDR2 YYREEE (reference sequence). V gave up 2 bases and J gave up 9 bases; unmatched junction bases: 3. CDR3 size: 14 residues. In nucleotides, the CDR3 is TGTGCCAGCAGCTTAGGACTAGCGGGGGAAACGCAGTATTTT. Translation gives CASSLGLAGETQYF.

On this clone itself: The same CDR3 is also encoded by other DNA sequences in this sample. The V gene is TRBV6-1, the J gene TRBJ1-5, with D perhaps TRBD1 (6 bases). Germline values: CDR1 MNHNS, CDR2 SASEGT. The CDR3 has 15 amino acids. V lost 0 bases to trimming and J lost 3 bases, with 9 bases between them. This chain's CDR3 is CASSEAGGSNQPQHF. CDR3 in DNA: TGTGCCAGCAGTGAAGCCGGGGGCTCCAATCAGCCCCAGCATTTT.

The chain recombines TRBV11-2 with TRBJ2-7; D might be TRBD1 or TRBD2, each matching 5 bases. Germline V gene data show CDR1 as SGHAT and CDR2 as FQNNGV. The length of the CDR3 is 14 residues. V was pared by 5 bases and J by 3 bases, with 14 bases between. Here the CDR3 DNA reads TGTGCCAGCAGCCGCCGGGACGGCCTCTACGAGCAGTACTTC. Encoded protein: CASSRRDGLYEQYF.

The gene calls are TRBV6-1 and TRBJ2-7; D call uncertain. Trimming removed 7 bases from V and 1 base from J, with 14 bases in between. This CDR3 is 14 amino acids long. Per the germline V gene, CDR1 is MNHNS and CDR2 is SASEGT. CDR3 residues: CASTTTPGSYEQYF. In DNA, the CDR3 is TGTGCCAGCACTACTACGCCGGGTTCCTACGAGCAGTACTTC.

The CDR3 DNA reads as TGTGCCATCAGTGGACCCCCTCGGGCGAACACCGGGGAGCTGTTTTTT. As protein: CAISGPPRANTGELFF. The chain uses TRBV10-3 and TRBJ2-2; D is unclear. V gave up 4 bases and J gave up 0 bases, with 12 bases separating them. CDR1 and CDR2 from the germline V gene are ENHRY and SYGVKD. This CDR3 has 16 residues.

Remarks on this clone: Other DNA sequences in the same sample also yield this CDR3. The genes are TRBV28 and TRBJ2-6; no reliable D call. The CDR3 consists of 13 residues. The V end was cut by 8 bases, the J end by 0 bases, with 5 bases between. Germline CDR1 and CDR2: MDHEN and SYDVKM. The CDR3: CASRSSGANVLTF. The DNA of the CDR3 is TGTGCCAGCCGGAGCTCTGGGGCCAACGTCCTGACTTTC.

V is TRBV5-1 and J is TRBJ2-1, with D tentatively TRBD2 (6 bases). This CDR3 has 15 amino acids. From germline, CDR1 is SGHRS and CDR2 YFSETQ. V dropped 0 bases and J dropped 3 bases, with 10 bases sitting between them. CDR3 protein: CASSLALGGYNEQFF. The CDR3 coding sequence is TGCGCCAGCAGCTTGGCCCTCGGGGGCTACAATGAGCAGTTCTTC.

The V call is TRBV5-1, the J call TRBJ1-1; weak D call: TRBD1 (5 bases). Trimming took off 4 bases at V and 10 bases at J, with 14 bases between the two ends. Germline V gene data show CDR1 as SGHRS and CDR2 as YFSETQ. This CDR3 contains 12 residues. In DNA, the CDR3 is TGCGCCAGCAGCCTAACCGGGGGGAGAGCTTTCTTT. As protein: CASSLTGGRAFF.

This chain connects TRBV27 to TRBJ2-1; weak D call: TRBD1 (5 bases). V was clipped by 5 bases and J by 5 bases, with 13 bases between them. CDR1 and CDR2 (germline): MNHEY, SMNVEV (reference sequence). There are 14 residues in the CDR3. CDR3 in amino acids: CASSIRRQNNEQFF. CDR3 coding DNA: TGTGCCAGCAGTATTCGGAGACAGAACAATGAGCAGTTCTTC.

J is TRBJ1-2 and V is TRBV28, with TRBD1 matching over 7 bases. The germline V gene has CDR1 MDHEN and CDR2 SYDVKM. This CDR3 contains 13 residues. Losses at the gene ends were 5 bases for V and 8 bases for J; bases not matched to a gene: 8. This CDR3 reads CASSPDRVGGYTF. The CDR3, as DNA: TGTGCCAGCAGTCCTGACAGGGTAGGGGGCTACACCTTC.

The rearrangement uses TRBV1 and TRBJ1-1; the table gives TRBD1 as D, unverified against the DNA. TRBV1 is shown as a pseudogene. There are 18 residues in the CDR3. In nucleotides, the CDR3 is TGCACCAGCAGCCAAGATAACCCCCGGACAGGGATAGACACTGAAGCTTTCTTT. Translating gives CTSSQDNPRTGIDTEAFF.

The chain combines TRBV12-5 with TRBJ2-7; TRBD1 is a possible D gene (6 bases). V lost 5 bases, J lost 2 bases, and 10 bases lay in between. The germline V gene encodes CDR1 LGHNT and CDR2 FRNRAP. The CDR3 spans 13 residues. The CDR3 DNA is TGTGCTAGTGGTCTTCAGGGGACCTACGAGCAGTACTTC. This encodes CASGLQGTYEQYF.

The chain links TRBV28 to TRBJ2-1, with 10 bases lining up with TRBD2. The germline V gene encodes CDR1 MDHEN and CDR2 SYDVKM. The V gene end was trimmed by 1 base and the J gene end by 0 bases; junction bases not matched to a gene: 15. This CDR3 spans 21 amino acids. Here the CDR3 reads CASSLFRTSGQAPNSYNEQFF. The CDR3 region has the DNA TGTGCCAGCAGTTTATTTCGGACTAGCGGCCAAGCCCCTAACTCCTACAATGAGCAGTTCTTC.

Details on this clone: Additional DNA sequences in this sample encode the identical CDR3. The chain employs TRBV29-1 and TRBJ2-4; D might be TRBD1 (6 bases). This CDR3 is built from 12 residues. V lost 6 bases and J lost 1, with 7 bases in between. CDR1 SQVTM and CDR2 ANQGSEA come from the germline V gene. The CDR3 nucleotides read TGCAGCGTAGGACAGGCCAAAAACATTCAGTACTTC. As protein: CSVGQAKNIQYF. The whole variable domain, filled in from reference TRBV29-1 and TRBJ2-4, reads SAVISQKPSRDICQRGTSLTIQCQVDSQVTMMFWYRQQPGQSLTLIATANQGSEATYESGFVIDKFPISRPNLTFSTLTVSNMSPEDSSIYLCSVGQAKNIQYFGAGTRLSVL.

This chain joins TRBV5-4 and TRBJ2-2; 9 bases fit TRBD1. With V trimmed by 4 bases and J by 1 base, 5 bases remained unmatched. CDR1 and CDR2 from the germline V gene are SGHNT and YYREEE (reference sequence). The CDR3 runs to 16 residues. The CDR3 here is CASSTPGQGNTGELFF. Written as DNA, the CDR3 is TGTGCCAGCAGCACGCCGGGACAGGGGAACACCGGGGAGCTGTTTTTT.

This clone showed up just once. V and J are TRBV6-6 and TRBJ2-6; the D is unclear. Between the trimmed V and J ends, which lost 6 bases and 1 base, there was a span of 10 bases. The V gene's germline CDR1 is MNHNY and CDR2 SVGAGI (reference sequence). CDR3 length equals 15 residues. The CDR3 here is CASSPVGSGANVLTF. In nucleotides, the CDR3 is TGTGCCAGCAGCCCTGTAGGGTCTGGGGCCAACGTCCTGACTTTC.

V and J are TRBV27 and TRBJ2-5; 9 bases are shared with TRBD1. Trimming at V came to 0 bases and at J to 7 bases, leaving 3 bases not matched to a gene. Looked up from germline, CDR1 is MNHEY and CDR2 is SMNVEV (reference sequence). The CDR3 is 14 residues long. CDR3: CASSLSGTGWTQYF. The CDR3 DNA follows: TGTGCCAGCAGTTTATCGGGGACAGGGTGGACCCAGTACTTC.

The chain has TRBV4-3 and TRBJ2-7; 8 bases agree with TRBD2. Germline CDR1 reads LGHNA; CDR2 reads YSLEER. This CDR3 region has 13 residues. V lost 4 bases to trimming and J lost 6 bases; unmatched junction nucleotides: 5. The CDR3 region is CASSPGGGSEQYF. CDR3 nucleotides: TGCGCCAGCAGCCCCGGGGGGGGGTCCGAGCAGTACTTC.

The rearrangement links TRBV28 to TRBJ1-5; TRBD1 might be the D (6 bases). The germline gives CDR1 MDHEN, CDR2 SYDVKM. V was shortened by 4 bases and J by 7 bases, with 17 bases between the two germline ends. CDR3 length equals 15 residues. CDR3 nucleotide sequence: TGTGCCAGCAGTTCCCAGGGGAGGGGAGGGCAGCCCCAGCATTTT. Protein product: CASSSQGRGGQPQHF.

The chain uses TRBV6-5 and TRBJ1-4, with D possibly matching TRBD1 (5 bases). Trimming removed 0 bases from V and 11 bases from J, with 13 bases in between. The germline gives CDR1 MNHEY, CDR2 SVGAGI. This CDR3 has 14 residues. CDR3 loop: CASSYSSFRDKLFF. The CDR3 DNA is TGTGCCAGCAGTTACTCGAGTTTCAGGGACAAACTGTTTTTT.

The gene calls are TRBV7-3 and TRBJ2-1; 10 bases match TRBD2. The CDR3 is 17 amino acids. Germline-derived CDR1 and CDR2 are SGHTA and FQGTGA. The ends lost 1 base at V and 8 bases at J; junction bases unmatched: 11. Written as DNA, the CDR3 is TGTGCCAGCAGCTTAAGGCTCATTAGCGGGAGGTCGCATGAGCAGTTCTTC. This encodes CASSLRLISGRSHEQFF.

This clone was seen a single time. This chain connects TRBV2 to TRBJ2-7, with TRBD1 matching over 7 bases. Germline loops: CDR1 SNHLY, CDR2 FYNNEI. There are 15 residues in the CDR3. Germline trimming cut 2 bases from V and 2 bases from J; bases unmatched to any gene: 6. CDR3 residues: CASSESRTGPYEQYF. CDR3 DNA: TGTGCCAGCAGTGAATCCCGGACAGGTCCCTACGAGCAGTACTTC.

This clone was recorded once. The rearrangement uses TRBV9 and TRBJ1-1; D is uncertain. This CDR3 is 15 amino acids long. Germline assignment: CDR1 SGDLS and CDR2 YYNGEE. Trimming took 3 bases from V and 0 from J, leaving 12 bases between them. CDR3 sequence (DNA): TGTGCCAGCAGCGGGGGAGCAGCGGTGAACACTGAAGCTTTCTTT. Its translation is CASSGGAAVNTEAFF.

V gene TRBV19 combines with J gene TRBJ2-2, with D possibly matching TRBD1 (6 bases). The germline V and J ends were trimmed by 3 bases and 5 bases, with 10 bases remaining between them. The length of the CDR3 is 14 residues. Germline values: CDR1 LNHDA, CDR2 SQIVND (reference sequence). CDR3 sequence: CASSMGAETGELFF. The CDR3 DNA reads TGTGCCAGTAGTATGGGGGCGGAGACCGGGGAGCTGTTTTTT. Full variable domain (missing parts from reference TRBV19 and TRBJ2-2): DGGITQSPKYLFRKEGQNVTLSCEQNLNHDAMYWYRQDPGQGLRLIYYSQIVNDFQKGDIAEGYSVSREKKESFPLTVTSAQKNPTAFYLCASSMGAETGELFFGEGSRLTVL.

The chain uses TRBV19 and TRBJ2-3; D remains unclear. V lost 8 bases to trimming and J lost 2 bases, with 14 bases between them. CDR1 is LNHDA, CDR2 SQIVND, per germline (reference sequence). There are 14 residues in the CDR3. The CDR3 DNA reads TGTGCCAGTCGGGTGGCGGAATACACAGATACGCAGTATTTT. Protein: CASRVAEYTDTQYF.